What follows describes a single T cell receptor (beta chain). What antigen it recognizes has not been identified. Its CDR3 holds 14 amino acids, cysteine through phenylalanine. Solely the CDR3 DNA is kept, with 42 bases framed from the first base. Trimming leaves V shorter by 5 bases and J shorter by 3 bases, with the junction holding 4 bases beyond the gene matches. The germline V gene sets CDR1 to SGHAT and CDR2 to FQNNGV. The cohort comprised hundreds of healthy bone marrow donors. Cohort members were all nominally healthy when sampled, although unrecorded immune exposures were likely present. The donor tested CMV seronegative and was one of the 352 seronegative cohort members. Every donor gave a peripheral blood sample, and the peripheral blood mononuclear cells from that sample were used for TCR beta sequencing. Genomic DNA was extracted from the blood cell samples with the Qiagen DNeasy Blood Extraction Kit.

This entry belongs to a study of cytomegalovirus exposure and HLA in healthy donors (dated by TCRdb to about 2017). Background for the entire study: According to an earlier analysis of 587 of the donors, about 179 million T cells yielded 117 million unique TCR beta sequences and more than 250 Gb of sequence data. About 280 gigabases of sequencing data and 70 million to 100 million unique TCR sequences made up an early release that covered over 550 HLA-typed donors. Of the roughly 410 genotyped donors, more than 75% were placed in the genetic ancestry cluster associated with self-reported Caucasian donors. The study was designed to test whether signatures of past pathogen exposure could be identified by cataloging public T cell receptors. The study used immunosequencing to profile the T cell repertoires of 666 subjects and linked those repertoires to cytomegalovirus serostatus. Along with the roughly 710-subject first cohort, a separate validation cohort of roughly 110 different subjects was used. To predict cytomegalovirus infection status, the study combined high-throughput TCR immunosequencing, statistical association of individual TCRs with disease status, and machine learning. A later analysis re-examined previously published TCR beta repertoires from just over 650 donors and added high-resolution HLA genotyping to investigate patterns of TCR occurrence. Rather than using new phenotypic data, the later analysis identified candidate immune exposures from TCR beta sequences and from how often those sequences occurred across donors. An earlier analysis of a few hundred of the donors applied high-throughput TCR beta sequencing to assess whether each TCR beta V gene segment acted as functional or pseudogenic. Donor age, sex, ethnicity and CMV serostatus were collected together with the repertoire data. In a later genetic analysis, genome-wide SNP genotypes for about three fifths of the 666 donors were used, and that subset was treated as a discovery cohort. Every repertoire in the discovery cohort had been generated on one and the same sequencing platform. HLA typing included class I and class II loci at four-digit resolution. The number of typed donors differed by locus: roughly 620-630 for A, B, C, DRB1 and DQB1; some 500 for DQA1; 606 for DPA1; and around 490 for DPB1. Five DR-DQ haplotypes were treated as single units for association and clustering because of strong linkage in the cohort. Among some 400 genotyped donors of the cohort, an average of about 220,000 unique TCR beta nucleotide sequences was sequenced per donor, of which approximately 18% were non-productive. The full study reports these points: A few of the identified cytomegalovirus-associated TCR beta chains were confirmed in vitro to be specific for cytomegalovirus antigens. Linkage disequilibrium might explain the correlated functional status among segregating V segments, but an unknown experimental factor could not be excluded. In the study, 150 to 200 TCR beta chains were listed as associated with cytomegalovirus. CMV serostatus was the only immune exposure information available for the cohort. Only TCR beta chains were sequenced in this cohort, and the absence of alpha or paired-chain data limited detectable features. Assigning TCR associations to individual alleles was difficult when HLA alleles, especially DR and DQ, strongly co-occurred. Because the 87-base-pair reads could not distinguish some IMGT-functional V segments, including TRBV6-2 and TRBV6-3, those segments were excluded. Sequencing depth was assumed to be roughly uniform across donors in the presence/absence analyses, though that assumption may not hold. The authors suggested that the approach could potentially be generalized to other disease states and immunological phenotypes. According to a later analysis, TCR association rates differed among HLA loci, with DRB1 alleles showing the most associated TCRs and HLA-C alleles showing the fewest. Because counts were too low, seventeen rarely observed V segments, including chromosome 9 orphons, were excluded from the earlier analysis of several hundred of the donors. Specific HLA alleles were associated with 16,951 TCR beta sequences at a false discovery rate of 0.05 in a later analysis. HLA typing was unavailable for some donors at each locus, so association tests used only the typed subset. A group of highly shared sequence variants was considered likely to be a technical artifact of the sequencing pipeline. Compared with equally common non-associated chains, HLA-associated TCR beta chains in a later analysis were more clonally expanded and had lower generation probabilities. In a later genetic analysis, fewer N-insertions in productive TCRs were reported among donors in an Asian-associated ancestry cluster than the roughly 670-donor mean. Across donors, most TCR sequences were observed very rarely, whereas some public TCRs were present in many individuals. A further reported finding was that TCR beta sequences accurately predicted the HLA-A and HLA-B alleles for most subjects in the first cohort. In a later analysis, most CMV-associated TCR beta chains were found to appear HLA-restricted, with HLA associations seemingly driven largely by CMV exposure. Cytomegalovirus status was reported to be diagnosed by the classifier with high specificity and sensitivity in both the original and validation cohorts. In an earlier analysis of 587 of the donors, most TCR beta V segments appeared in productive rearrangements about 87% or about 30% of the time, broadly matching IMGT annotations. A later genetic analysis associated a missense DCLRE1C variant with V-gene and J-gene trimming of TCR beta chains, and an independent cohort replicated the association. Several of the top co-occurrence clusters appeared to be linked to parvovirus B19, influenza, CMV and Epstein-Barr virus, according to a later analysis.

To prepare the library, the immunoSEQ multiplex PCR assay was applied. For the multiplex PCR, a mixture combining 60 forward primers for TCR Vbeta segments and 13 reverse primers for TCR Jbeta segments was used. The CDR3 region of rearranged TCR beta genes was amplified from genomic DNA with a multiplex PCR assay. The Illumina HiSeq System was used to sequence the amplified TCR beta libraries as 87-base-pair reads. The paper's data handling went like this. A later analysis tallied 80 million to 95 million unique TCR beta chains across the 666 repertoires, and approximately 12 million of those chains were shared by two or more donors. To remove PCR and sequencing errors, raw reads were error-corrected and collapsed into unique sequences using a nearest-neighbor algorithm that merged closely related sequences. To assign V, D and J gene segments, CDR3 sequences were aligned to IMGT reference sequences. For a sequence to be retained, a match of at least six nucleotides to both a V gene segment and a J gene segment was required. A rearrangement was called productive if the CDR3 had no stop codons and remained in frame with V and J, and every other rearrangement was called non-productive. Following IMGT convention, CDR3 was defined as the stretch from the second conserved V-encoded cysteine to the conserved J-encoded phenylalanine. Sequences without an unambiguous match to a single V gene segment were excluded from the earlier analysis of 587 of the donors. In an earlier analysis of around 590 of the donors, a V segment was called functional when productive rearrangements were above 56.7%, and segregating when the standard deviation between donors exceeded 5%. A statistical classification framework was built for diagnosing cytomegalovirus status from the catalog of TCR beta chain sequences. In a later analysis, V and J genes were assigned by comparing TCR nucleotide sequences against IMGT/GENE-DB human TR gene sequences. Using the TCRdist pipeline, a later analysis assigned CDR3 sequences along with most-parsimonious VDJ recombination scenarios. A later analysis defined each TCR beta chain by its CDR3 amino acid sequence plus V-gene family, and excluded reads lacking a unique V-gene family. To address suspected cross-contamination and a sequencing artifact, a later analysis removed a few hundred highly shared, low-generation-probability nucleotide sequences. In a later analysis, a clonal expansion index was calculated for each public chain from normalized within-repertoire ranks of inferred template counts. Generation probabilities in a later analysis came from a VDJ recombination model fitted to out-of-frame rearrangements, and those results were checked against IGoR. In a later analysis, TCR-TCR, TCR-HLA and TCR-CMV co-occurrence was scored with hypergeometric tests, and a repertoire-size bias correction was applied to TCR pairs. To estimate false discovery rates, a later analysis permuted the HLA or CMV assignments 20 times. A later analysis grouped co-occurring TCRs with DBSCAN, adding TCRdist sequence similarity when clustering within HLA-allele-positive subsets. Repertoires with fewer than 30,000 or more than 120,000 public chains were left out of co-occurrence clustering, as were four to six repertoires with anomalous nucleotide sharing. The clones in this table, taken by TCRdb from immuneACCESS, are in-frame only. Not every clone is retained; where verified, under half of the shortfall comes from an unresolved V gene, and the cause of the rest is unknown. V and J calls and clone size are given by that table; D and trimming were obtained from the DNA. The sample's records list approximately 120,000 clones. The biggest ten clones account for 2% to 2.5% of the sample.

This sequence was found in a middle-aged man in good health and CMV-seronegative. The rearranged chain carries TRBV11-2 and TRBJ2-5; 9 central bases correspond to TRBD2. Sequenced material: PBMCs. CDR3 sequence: CASSLRTSEETQYF. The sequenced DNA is TGTGCCAGCAGCCTCCGGACTAGCGAAGAGACCCAGTACTTC. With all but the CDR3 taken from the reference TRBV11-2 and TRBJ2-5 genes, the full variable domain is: EAGVAQSPRYKIIEKRQSVAFWCNPISGHATLYWYQQILGQGPKLLIQFQNNGVVDDSQLPKDRFSAERLKGVDSTLKIQPAKLEDSAVYLCASSLRTSEETQYFGPGTRLLVL.